This TCR beta chain was captured in a study of blood T cell repertoires in COVID-19. Study background: Sources were T cells, B-cell-depleted T cells, or PBMCs; the material itself was cDNA or gDNA.

This CDR3 region has 15 residues. Trimming removed 6 bases from V and 7 bases from J; junction bases left unmatched: 11. Germline CDR1 and CDR2: SNHLY and FYNNEI. As processed by the authors: Quantification of nucleated cells was approximated via reference gene primer amplification. The assay was immunoSEQ multiplex PCR, and TCRdb's table has in-frame clones only and misses some. V and J calls and clone size follow that table, whereas D and trimming were derived from the DNA. Among 350,000 to 400,000 clones listed, 70% to 90% were seen once. The table lists this clone with a count of one. Seattle enrolled patients during active infection and tracked them longitudinally.

The chain uses TRBV2 and TRBJ2-1; TRBD2 matches at 8 bases. The sequence was obtained from a young woman with COVID-19, enrolled during active disease. The source material was peripheral blood. CDR3 in amino acids: CASRASGGAGNEQFF. The DNA for the CDR3 is TGTGCCAGCAGGGCCTCCGGGGGGGCCGGTAATGAGCAGTTCTTC.